This T cell receptor beta chain was sequenced during a study of T cells in Graves' hyperthyroidism and ophthalmopathy. Regarding the study as a whole: Ophthalmopathy and stable hyperthyroidism were told apart by a 13 V-J model.

This clonotype was observed at least ten times. Antigen: not known. Before ophthalmopathy appeared, progressors gave blood at initial hyperthyroidism diagnosis. The authors obtained PBMCs from more than 8 ml of fresh peripheral blood. TCR beta CDR3 region amplification was performed from RNA transcripts. First-round RT-PCR with HTBI primers amplified the TCR CDR3 region. One entry per CDR3 protein results from TCRdb running MiXCR on the multiplex PCR reads. Of some 370,000 distinct CDR3 sequences in the sample, roughly 15% are singletons; the top ten hold around 35%. The V gene's germline CDR1 is LNHNV and CDR2 YYDKDF (reference sequence). Trimming removed 2 bases from V and 7 bases from J, with 8 bases in between. The CDR3 sequence is 12 residues long.

This receptor was obtained from a woman aged 25 to 39 with Graves' hyperthyroidism that later progressed to Graves' ophthalmopathy. The sample consisted of blood. This sequence joins TRBV15 and TRBJ1-1, with unresolved D. CDR3 bases: TGTGCCACCAGCAGAATGGGGAGTGAAGCTTTCTTT. Protein product: CATSRMGSEAFF.